This T cell receptor (beta chain) was found in a study of T cell changes during pregnancy in multiple sclerosis. This CDR3 contains 14 residues. Trimming took 4 bases from V and 6 from J; bases not matched to a gene: 4. The germline CDR1 and CDR2 sequences are SGHNT and YYREEE (reference sequence). Using immunoSEQ multiplex PCR, the repertoire was profiled, and TCRdb retains in-frame clones only, with some absent. This repertoire shows 11,000 or so clones, around four fifths found once; its top ten account for approximately 10%. Source: CD8+ T cells from peripheral blood mononuclear cells, taken after pregnancy. The receptor's source is a female donor in good health, enrolled as a control in a pregnancy study. The chain joins TRBV5-4 to TRBJ2-1; TRBD2 matches at 10 bases. As DNA, the CDR3 is TGTGCCAGCAGCCGAGGACTAGCGGCCAATGAGCAGTTCTTC. Translated: CASSRGLAANEQFF. Full variable domain (rest looked up from reference TRBV5-4 and TRBJ2-1): ETGVTQSPTHLIKTRGQQVTLRCSSQSGHNTVSWYQQALGQGPQFIFQYYREEENGRGNFPPRFSGLQFPNYSSELNVNALELDDSALYLCASSRGLAANEQFFGPGTRLTVL.